In this sample, the clone carrying this T cell receptor (beta chain) turned up a few times. This entry is derived from a study of cytomegalovirus exposure and HLA in healthy donors. The CDR3 consists of 13 residues. Germline CDR1 LNHDA, CDR2 SQIVND (reference sequence). With 6 bases removed from V and 6 bases from J, the gap between germline ends came to 14 bases. Produced via immunoSEQ multiplex PCR; TCRdb's table is partial and in-frame only. Of some 160,000 clones listed, approximately 89% are singletons. Sequences were obtained from PBMCs. The sequence was obtained from a man in his late teens or twenties in good health and CMV-seronegative. J is TRBJ1-2 and V is TRBV19, with D possibly matching TRBD1 (6 bases). The CDR3 loop reads CASSPITGNGYTF. CDR3 bases: TGTGCCAGTAGCCCAATCACAGGGAATGGCTACACCTTC.